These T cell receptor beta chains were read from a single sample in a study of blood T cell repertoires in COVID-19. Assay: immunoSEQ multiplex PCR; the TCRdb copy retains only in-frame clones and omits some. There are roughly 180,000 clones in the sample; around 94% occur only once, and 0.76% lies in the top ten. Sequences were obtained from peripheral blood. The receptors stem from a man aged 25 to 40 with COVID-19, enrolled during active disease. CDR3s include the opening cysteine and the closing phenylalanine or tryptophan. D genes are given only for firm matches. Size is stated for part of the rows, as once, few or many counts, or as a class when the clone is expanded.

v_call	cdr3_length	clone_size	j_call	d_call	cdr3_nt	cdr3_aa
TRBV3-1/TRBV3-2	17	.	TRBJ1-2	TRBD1	TGTGCCAGCAGCCACCCAAAGACAGGGTTAATTGCTCGGGGCTACACCTTC	CASSHPKTGLIARGYTF
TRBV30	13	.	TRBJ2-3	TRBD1	TGTGCCTGGAGTACCGTACAGGGGGGTTCGCAGTATTTT	CAWSTVQGGSQYF
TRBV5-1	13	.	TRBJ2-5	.	TGCGCCAGCAGCTCGAGGGGGTACGAGACCCAGTACTTC	CASSSRGYETQYF
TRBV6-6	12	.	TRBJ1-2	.	TGTGCCAGCAGTCACTTCGACTATGGCTACACCTTC	CASSHFDYGYTF
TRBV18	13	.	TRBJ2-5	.	TGTGCCAGCTCACCAGGAGGGAAGGAGACCCAGTACTTC	CASSPGGKETQYF
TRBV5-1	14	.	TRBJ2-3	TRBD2	TGCGCCAGCAGTTCTAGCGGGGGGTTAGATACGCAGTATTTT	CASSSSGGLDTQYF
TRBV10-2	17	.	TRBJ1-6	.	TGCGCCAGCAGTGATCCCCACACAGGGACGGTGAATTCACCCCTCCACTTT	CASSDPHTGTVNSPLHF
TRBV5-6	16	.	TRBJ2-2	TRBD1	TGTGCCAGCAGCTTGCTCGGGACAGGGGGCACCGGGGAGCTGTTTTTT	CASSLLGTGGTGELFF
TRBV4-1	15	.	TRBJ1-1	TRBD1	TGCGCCAGCAGCCCCCAACAGGGGGGGAACACTGAAGCTTTCTTT	CASSPQQGGNTEAFF
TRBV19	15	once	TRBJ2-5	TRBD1	TGTGCCAGTAGTACCTCGACAGGGGGGCAAGAGACCCAGTACTTC	CASSTSTGGQETQYF
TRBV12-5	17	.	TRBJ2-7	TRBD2	TGTGCTAGTGGCCTGGCTCTTGGCGGGGGGATGTCCTACGAGCAGTACTTC	CASGLALGGGMSYEQYF
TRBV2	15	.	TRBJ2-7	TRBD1	TGTGCCAGCAGTGACGTCCGGGACAGGGACTACGAGCAGTACTTC	CASSDVRDRDYEQYF
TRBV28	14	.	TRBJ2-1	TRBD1	TGTGCCAGCAGTATGACAGGGCAAGAAAATGAGCAGTTCTTC	CASSMTGQENEQFF
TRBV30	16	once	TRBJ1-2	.	TGTGCCTGGAGTAGGTTGCGGGGGCGCGGGGTAAATGGCTACACCTTC	CAWSRLRGRGVNGYTF
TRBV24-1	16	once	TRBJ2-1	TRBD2	TGTGCCACCAGTGACCCGACTAGCGGGGGACCCAATGAGCAGTTCTTC	CATSDPTSGGPNEQFF
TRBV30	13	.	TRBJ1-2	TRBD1	TGTGCCTGGAGGTGGGACAGCAACTATGGCTACACCTTC	CAWRWDSNYGYTF
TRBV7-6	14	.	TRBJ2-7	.	TGTGCCAGCGGGGGCCAGGGTCGCCCCTACGAGCAGTACTTC	CASGGQGRPYEQYF
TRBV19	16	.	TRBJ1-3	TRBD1	TGTGCCAGTACCCCAGGCGGGACAGGGACAGGAAACACCATATATTTT	CASTPGGTGTGNTIYF
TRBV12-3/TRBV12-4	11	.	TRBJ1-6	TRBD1	TGTGCCAGCAGTTTCGGGACAGAGAAGCACTTT	CASSFGTEKHF
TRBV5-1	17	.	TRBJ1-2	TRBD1	TGCGCCAGCAGCCTTGGGGACAGGGTGGGAAGTTTCGGAGGCTACACCTTC	CASSLGDRVGSFGGYTF
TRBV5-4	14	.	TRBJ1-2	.	TGTGCCAGCAGCTTGGCTGGACAGAACTATGGCTACACCTTC	CASSLAGQNYGYTF
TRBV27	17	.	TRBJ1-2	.	TGTGCCAGCAGTCCACTATCCTCAGGGAAGGGGAACTATGGCTACACCTTC	CASSPLSSGKGNYGYTF
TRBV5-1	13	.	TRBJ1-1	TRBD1	TGCGCCAGCAGCCTGACAGGGGACACTGAAGCTTTCTTT	CASSLTGDTEAFF
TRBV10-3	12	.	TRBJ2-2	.	TGTGCCATCAGTGAAAGCCCCGGGGAGCTGTTTTTT	CAISESPGELFF
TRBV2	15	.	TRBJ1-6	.	TGTGCCAGCAGTGAGGGTCGCAGGGGAGATTCACCCCTCCACTTT	CASSEGRRGDSPLHF
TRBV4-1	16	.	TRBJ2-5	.	TGCGCCAGCAGCCAAGATGCCCGACTAGGAGGGGAGACCCAGTACTTC	CASSQDARLGGETQYF
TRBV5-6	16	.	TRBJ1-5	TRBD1	TGTGCCAGCAGCCTGACGGGGACAGGGGCCAATCAGCCCCAGCATTTT	CASSLTGTGANQPQHF
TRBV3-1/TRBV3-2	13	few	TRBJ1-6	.	TGTGCCAGCAGCCAAGATTATTATTCACCCCTCCACTTT	CASSQDYYSPLHF
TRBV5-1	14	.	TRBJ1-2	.	TGCGCCAGCAGCGACAGAGATACAGGGAATGGCTACACCTTC	CASSDRDTGNGYTF